The T cell receptor beta chain under discussion was sequenced for a study of T-cell reconstitution after alpha-beta-depleted transplantation in children. Study-level points and caveats: T cells produced anew were the main source of T-cell counts and diversity one year after transplant. Some patients' high day-60 TCRbeta diversity was attributed to recipient cells surviving conditioning. Expanded clones from the graft, numbering several hundred, reportedly supplied alpha-beta T cells about two months after transplant.

V was pared by 0 bases and J by 2 bases, with 6 bases of the junction left unmatched. Germline lookup yields CDR1 KGHDR and CDR2 SFDVKD. The CDR3 contains 17 residues. This clonotype was recorded at least ten times. No antigen is known for it. Construction of the TCRbeta library involved unique molecular identifiers. In TCRdb, the PCR reads were re-called with MiXCR into one record per CDR3 protein. The repertoire holds around 200,000 distinct CDR3 sequences, with about a tenth as singletons. The chain couples TRBV24-1 to TRBJ2-3; 8 bases are shared with TRBD2. This sample comprised PBMCs, obtained before TCRalphabeta/CD19-depleted stem cell transplant. The clonotype was recovered from a child under three years old with acute myeloid leukemia, due to receive a stem cell transplant. The CDR3 region is CATSDLRAGDLTDTQYF. The CDR3 nucleotides read TGTGCCACCAGTGATTTGCGAGCGGGAGACCTCACAGATACGCAGTATTTT.